The clone carrying this T cell receptor beta chain was detected only a few times. This entry is derived from a study of blood T cell repertoires in COVID-19. In the authors' workflow: Scientists estimated how many nucleated cells there were by amplifying reference gene primers. The assay was immunoSEQ multiplex PCR, and TCRdb's table has in-frame clones only and misses some. Clone size and the V and J calls come from that table; the DNA yielded D and trimming. The sample carries some 300,000 clones, 86% recorded once. V lost 9 bases to trimming and J lost 8 bases; unmatched junction nucleotides: 8. In germline, CDR1 is KGHDR, CDR2 SFDVKD. CDR3 length equals 12 residues.

The genes are TRBV24-1 and TRBJ1-2; 7 bases match TRBD1. This receptor was taken from a woman aged 70-85 years with COVID-19, enrolled during active disease. Material for sequencing was peripheral blood. CDR3 residues: CATSTGIGGYTF. DNA for the CDR3: TGTGCCACCTCGACAGGGATAGGAGGCTACACCTTC.